The 3 T cell receptor beta chains below all came from one sample that was sequenced in a study. TCRdb redid the calling of the 5' RACE reads with MiXCR, one entry per CDR3 protein. The sample comprises fewer than 50,000 distinct CDR3 sequences, about a fifth of which are singletons, and about 3.9% rests with the top ten. Cells sorted as Tregs were CD4+, CD25+ and CD127-/low. The source material was Tregs sorted from a lymph node. The receptors here all came from a female donor with breast cancer.

This clonotype has just a few counts. The chain links TRBV12-3 or TRBV12-4 to TRBJ2-1; D might be TRBD1 (7 bases). V was clipped by 6 bases and J by 7 bases, with 13 bases between them. CDR3 length: 13 amino acids. As DNA, the CDR3 is TGTGCCAGCAGGGAGGGGGCGGCTAATGAGCAGTTCTTC. This sequence encodes CASREGAANEQFF.

This clonotype was recorded at least ten times. The chain employs TRBV9 and TRBJ2-2; D might be TRBD1 (8 bases). This CDR3 region has 15 residues. Germline values: CDR1 SGDLS, CDR2 YYNGEE. V lost 4 bases and J lost 4, with 14 bases in between. The CDR3 region has the DNA TGTGCCAGCAGCTTGACAGGGGAGGGCACCGGGGAGCTGTTTTTT. Its translation: CASSLTGEGTGELFF.

This clonotype was recorded many times. The chain links TRBV7-2 to TRBJ2-7, with a weak D call TRBD2 (5 bases). Germline V lookup: CDR1 SGHTA, CDR2 FQGNSA. Trimming took off 5 bases at V and 6 bases at J, with 11 bases between the two ends. The CDR3 consists of 12 residues. CDR3 amino acids: CASSPPGSEQYF. CDR3 in DNA: TGTGCCAGCAGCCCCCCGGGGTCCGAGCAGTACTTC.